Listed below are T cell receptor beta chains from one sample, sequenced in a study of cytomegalovirus exposure and HLA in healthy donors. TCRdb's copy holds only in-frame clones and misses some; the assay was immunoSEQ multiplex PCR. Of fewer than 80,000 clones in the sample, 75% are singletons; the top ten hold roughly a quarter. The sample taken for sequencing was PBMCs. All receptors come from a woman in her 40s in good health and CMV-seropositive. Both conserved end residues are part of each CDR3. Each record gives: J gene, D gene, V gene, clone size, CDR3 protein, CDR3 DNA. D genes are given only for firm matches. For some rows the clone size is stated as once, few or many, or as a class when expanded; others skip it.

>TRBJ1-2|TRBD1|TRBV6-6|NA
CASSQTGTGVGYTF
TGTGCCAGCAGCCAGACCGGGACAGGGGTAGGCTACACCTTC
>TRBJ1-4|NA|TRBV7-8|NA
CASRNGEKLFF
TGTGCCAGCAGGAACGGGGAAAAACTGTTTTTT
>TRBJ1-2|NA|TRBV27|NA
CASTASGDLYGYTF
TGTGCCAGCACCGCGAGCGGTGACCTCTATGGCTACACCTTC
>TRBJ2-1|NA|TRBV2|once
CASNLLTGSTYNEQFF
TGTGCCAGCAACCTCCTTACCGGTTCCACCTACAATGAGCAGTTCTTC
>TRBJ2-3|TRBD2|TRBV5-4|NA
CASRTGAGGHGYTQYF
TGTGCCAGCAGAACTGGAGCGGGGGGACATGGATATACGCAGTATTTT
>TRBJ2-7|NA|TRBV14|NA
CASSQRYEQYF
TGTGCCAGCAGCCAACGGTACGAGCAGTACTTC
>TRBJ1-5|NA|TRBV2|NA
CASSAGGNNQPQHF
TGTGCCAGCAGTGCCGGAGGCAACAATCAGCCCCAGCATTTT
>TRBJ2-1|NA|TRBV29-1|NA
CSVEESGNEQFF
TGCAGCGTTGAAGAATCGGGGAATGAGCAGTTCTTC
>TRBJ2-6|NA|TRBV28|few
CATLARVSGANVLTF
TGTGCCACCCTAGCGCGGGTTTCAGGGGCCAACGTCCTGACTTTC
>TRBJ2-5|NA|TRBV6-5|NA
CASSYQDQETQYF
TGTGCCAGCAGTTATCAGGATCAAGAGACCCAGTACTTC
>TRBJ2-7|NA|TRBV6-1|NA
CASTGLSYEQYF
TGTGCCAGCACCGGACTGAGTTACGAGCAGTACTTC
>TRBJ2-1|NA|TRBV29-1|NA
CSVEEPINEQFF
TGCAGCGTTGAAGAGCCTATCAATGAGCAGTTCTTC
>TRBJ1-5|NA|TRBV13|NA
CASSARLGRNSNQPQHF
TGTGCCAGCAGCGCCCGGTTGGGGCGGAACTCTAATCAGCCCCAGCATTTT
>TRBJ2-3|NA|TRBV30|NA
CAWSVLDTQYF
TGTGCCTGGAGTGTACTGGATACGCAGTATTTT
>TRBJ2-7|TRBD1|TRBV18|NA
CASSPRAFGAGTGQGHYEQYF
TGTGCCAGCTCACCAAGAGCGTTTGGAGCCGGTACGGGACAGGGTCACTACGAGCAGTACTTC
>TRBJ1-1|NA|TRBV10-3|NA
CAISESYGSGTEAFF
TGTGCCATCAGTGAGTCTTACGGTTCAGGGACTGAAGCTTTCTTT
>TRBJ1-2|TRBD1|TRBV29-1|NA
CSVAPGTEDYGYTF
TGCAGCGTTGCACCCGGGACAGAAGACTATGGCTACACCTTC
>TRBJ1-1|TRBD1|TRBV2|NA
CASSSGTGTTNTEAFF
TGTGCCAGCAGCTCCGGGACAGGGACGACGAACACTGAAGCTTTCTTT
>TRBJ1-2|TRBD1|TRBV6-5|NA
CASSEGGTGSGYTF
TGTGCCAGCAGTGAAGGGGGGACAGGGTCTGGCTACACCTTC
>TRBJ2-3|TRBD2|TRBV7-2|few
CASSLGLLAGGDTDTQYF
TGTGCCAGCAGCTTAGGTTTGCTAGCGGGGGGCGACACAGATACGCAGTATTTT
>TRBJ2-7|TRBD2|TRBV7-8|NA
CASSLGPGLERHEQYF
TGTGCCAGCAGCTTAGGACCGGGACTAGAGAGACACGAGCAGTACTTC
>TRBJ1-2|NA|TRBV30|NA
CAWSSSGFTRGYTF
TGTGCCTGGAGTTCGTCTGGTTTTACGCGTGGCTACACCTTC
>TRBJ2-1|TRBD1|TRBV9|NA
CASSEGTGDEQFF
TGTGCCAGCAGCGAAGGGACAGGGGATGAGCAGTTCTTC
>TRBJ2-7|TRBD1|TRBV9|NA
CASSVGTGEAYEQYF
TGTGCCAGCAGCGTAGGGACAGGGGAGGCCTACGAGCAGTACTTC
>TRBJ1-1|NA|TRBV5-1|NA
CASREVMNTEAFF
TGCGCCAGCAGGGAGGTGATGAACACTGAAGCTTTCTTT
>TRBJ1-2|TRBD1|TRBV5-4|NA
CASSLPGGTGGGYTF
TGTGCCAGCAGCCTCCCGGGAGGGACAGGGGGTGGCTACACCTTC
>TRBJ1-6|NA|TRBV9|NA
CASSFDSSGDSPLHF
TGTGCCAGCAGCTTCGACAGCTCGGGAGATTCACCCCTCCACTTT
>TRBJ2-7|NA|TRBV5-1|NA
CASSLSVSSGFYEQYF
TGCGCCAGCAGCTTGTCAGTAAGCTCGGGTTTCTACGAGCAGTACTTC
>TRBJ1-1|NA|TRBV19|NA
CASSKPDSMNTEAFF
TGTGCCAGTAGTAAACCCGACAGCATGAACACTGAAGCTTTCTTT
>TRBJ1-3|NA|TRBV7-9|NA
CSSSLVPLTGAGNTIYF
TGTTCCAGCAGCCTCGTCCCTTTGACAGGAGCTGGAAACACCATATATTTT
>TRBJ1-5|TRBD1|TRBV6-1|NA
CASSGDRGFGNQPQHF
TGTGCCAGCAGTGGGGACAGGGGTTTTGGCAATCAGCCCCAGCATTTT
>TRBJ2-6|NA|TRBV6-5|NA
CASSYEPGGANVLTF
TGTGCCAGCAGTTACGAACCTGGTGGGGCCAACGTCCTGACCTTC
>TRBJ1-3|TRBD1|TRBV6-6|NA
CASSSGTAGNTIYF
TGTGCCAGCAGTTCCGGGACAGCCGGAAACACCATATATTTT
>TRBJ2-2|NA|TRBV6-1|NA
CASSPGWSGGELFF
TGTGCCAGCAGTCCAGGGTGGTCGGGCGGGGAGCTGTTTTTT
>TRBJ1-2|NA|TRBV28|once
CASSLSRVNYGYTF
TGTGCCAGCAGTTTAAGCAGGGTCAACTATGGCTACACCTTC
>TRBJ1-4|TRBD1|TRBV15|NA
CATSRTGIEKLFF
TGTGCCACCAGCAGGACAGGGATCGAAAAACTGTTTTTT
>TRBJ1-1|TRBD1|TRBV12-5|NA
CASGLIPHRDRNTEAFF
TGTGCTAGTGGTTTGATCCCTCACCGGGACAGGAACACTGAAGCTTTCTTT
>TRBJ2-2|NA|TRBV7-8|NA
CASSLRLDTGELFF
TGTGCCAGCAGCTTACGATTAGACACCGGGGAGCTGTTTTTT
>TRBJ2-6|NA|TRBV2|NA
CASLPGANVLTF
TGTGCCAGCCTCCCCGGGGCCAACGTCCTGACTTTC
>TRBJ2-5|NA|TRBV29-1|NA
CSVLRSQETQYF
TGCAGCGTTCTACGGTCACAAGAGACCCAGTACTTC
>TRBJ1-1|TRBD1|TRBV14|NA
CASSQTGGSFSPEAFF
TGTGCCAGCAGCCAAACAGGGGGCTCTTTCTCTCCTGAAGCTTTCTTT
>TRBJ2-1|NA|TRBV4-2|NA
CASSHEYNEQFF
TGTGCCAGCAGCCACGAGTACAATGAGCAGTTCTTC
>TRBJ2-3|TRBD2|TRBV9|NA
CASSADSSGGGNTQYF
TGTGCCAGCAGCGCCGACTCTAGCGGGGGAGGGAATACGCAGTATTTT
>TRBJ2-2|NA|TRBV11-3|NA
CASSSGSATGELFF
TGTGCCAGCAGTTCAGGGTCGGCCACCGGGGAGCTGTTTTTT
>TRBJ2-7|TRBD2|TRBV4-1|medium-sized
CASSLRPTSGGPSREEQYF
TGCGCCAGCAGCCTCCGACCCACTAGCGGGGGCCCCTCCCGGGAGGAGCAGTACTTC
>TRBJ1-4|TRBD1|TRBV5-1|NA
CASSLDWTGATNEKLFF
TGCGCCAGCAGCTTGGATTGGACAGGGGCAACTAATGAAAAACTGTTTTTT
>TRBJ1-1|NA|TRBV6-4|NA
CASSSGGTEAFF
TGTGCCAGCAGTTCTGGGGGGACTGAAGCTTTCTTT
>TRBJ2-1|TRBD1|TRBV6-5|NA
CASTPRQGRNNEQFF
TGTGCCAGCACCCCAAGACAGGGTCGAAACAATGAGCAGTTCTTC
>TRBJ1-4|NA|TRBV7-9|few
CASEGGDEKLFF
TGTGCCAGCGAGGGGGGGGATGAAAAACTGTTTTTT
>TRBJ1-1|NA|TRBV10-3|once
CAISAGSIEAFF
TGTGCCATCAGCGCAGGGTCGATCGAGGCTTTCTTT
>TRBJ2-1|NA|TRBV6-6|NA
CASRQGLYNEQFF
TGTGCCAGCAGGCAGGGACTCTACAATGAGCAGTTCTTC
>TRBJ1-4|NA|TRBV5-8|few
CASSGLRFSTNEKLFF
TGTGCCAGCAGCGGCCTGCGGTTTTCAACTAATGAAAAACTGTTTTTT
>TRBJ1-4|TRBD1|TRBV6-1|NA
CASSVNRGKATNEKLFF
TGTGCCAGCAGTGTCAACAGGGGGAAGGCAACTAATGAAAAACTGTTTTTT